A single sample is the source of the 18 T cell receptor beta chains below, sequenced in a study of T cells in Graves' hyperthyroidism and ophthalmopathy. The TCR beta CDR3 regions underwent amplification using RNA transcripts as the source. HTBI primers were used for first-round RT-PCR of the TCR CDR3. In TCRdb, the multiplex PCR reads were re-called with MiXCR into one record per CDR3 protein. Counted here are hundreds of thousands of distinct CDR3 sequences, roughly 37% occurring once; the ten biggest clones make up 8% to 9%. Sequenced: blood. The origin of the receptors is a man between 18 and 35 years old with Graves' hyperthyroidism.

The chain has TRBV25-1 and TRBJ1-1; D is unclear. V lost 5 bases, J lost 3 bases, and 10 bases lay in between. Germline V gene data show CDR1 as MGHDK and CDR2 as SYGVNS. The CDR3 extends over 13 amino acids. Here the CDR3 reads CASSSIGDTEAFF. As DNA, the CDR3 is TGTGCCAGCAGTTCGATAGGAGACACTGAAGCTTTCTTT.

Only a few counts were recorded for this clonotype. An end of the junction differs from the germline gene, which may be a read error. The chain carries TRBV10-3 and TRBJ2-5; 7 bases match TRBD2. The CDR3 has 14 residues. Germline V gene lookup returns CDR1 ENHRY and CDR2 SYGVKD. In DNA, the CDR3 is TGTGCCAGCAGTCCCGGACTAGACCAAGAGACCCAGTACTTC. Protein: CASSPGLDQETQYF.

This chain links TRBV5-4 with TRBJ2-5, with TRBD1 as a possible D gene (7 bases). Deletions cut 3 bases from V and 7 bases from J, with 28 bases between. This CDR3 is built from 18 residues. Per the germline V gene, CDR1 is SGHNT and CDR2 is YYREEE (reference sequence). This CDR3 reads CASSSLTGRHLTQGTQYF. Written as DNA, the CDR3 is TGTGCCAGCAGCTCACTGACAGGGAGGCACCTGACCCAGGGGACCCAGTACTTC. Full variable domain (missing parts from reference TRBV5-4 and TRBJ2-5): ETGVTQSPTHLIKTRGQQVTLRCSSQSGHNTVSWYQQALGQGPQFIFQYYREEENGRGNFPPRFSGLQFPNYSSELNVNALELDDSALYLCASSSLTGRHLTQGTQYFGPGTRLLVL.

In this sample, this clonotype turned up a few times. The chain links TRBV12-3 or TRBV12-4 to TRBJ1-5; 8 bases are a match to TRBD1. The V gene end was trimmed by 3 bases and the J gene end by 6 bases; junction bases not matched to a gene: 1. The CDR3 totals 13 residues. The CDR3 loop is CASSFTGGQPQHF. The DNA of the CDR3 is TGTGCCAGCAGTTTTACAGGGGGTCAGCCCCAGCATTTT.

V gene TRBV12-3 or TRBV12-4 combines with J gene TRBJ2-7; the D is unclear. The CDR3 spans 12 residues. V was cut by 8 bases and J by 3 bases, with 11 bases left in between. CDR3 region: CASGSLGYEQYF. The CDR3 nucleotides are TGTGCCAGCGGAAGTTTAGGCTACGAGCAGTACTTC.

The gene calls are TRBV29-1 and TRBJ1-5, with D perhaps TRBD1 (6 bases). V gave up 4 bases and J gave up 0 bases, with 7 bases separating them. The germline CDR1 and CDR2 sequences are SQVTM and ANQGSEA. This CDR3 region has 13 residues. The CDR3 reads CSVGGGSNQPQHF. The CDR3 nucleotides are TGCAGCGTTGGAGGGGGTAGCAATCAGCCCCAGCATTTT. Supplemented by reference TRBV29-1 and TRBJ1-5, the full variable domain reads SAVISQKPSRDICQRGTSLTIQCQVDSQVTMMFWYRQQPGQSLTLIATANQGSEATYESGFVIDKFPISRPNLTFSTLTVSNMSPEDSSIYLCSVGGGSNQPQHFGDGTRLSIL.

The V gene is TRBV10-3, the J gene TRBJ2-2, with TRBD2 matching 10 bases. CDR1 and CDR2 from the germline V gene are ENHRY and SYGVKD. The CDR3 totals 14 residues. V lost 4 bases, J lost 4 bases, and 0 bases stayed unmatched. CDR3: CAISVAGGTGELFF. Here the CDR3 DNA reads TGTGCCATCAGTGTAGCGGGAGGCACCGGGGAGCTGTTTTTT.

The table lists this clonotype with a few counts. V and J are TRBV2 and TRBJ2-7, with 7 bases matching TRBD2. Germline loops: CDR1 SNHLY, CDR2 FYNNEI. The CDR3 covers 15 residues. J was trimmed by 2 bases and V by 7 bases; bases with no gene match: 11. CDR3 protein: CASTLSGGGTYEQYF. DNA of the CDR3: TGTGCCAGCACCCTCTCCGGCGGGGGTACCTACGAGCAGTACTTC.

This clonotype has at least ten counts. The chain uses TRBV19 and TRBJ1-2, with TRBD1 as a possible D gene (5 bases). This CDR3 is built from 13 residues. Trimming shortened V by 6 bases and J by 4 bases, and 12 bases separated the two germline ends. The germline V gene encodes CDR1 LNHDA and CDR2 SQIVND (reference sequence). The CDR3 sequence: CASSPGISYGYTF. CDR3 nucleotide sequence: TGTGCCAGTAGCCCAGGGATTTCCTATGGCTACACCTTC.

This clonotype has a count of ten or more. The chain recombines TRBV7-8 with TRBJ2-7, with D perhaps assigned TRBD1 or TRBD2 (6 bases each). The CDR3 has 16 amino acids. CDR1 and CDR2 (germline): SGHVS, FQNEAQ. V shed 4 bases and J shed 6 bases, with 22 bases lying between them. The CDR3 nucleotides read TGTGCCAGCAGCTGGGGGGCGAGGGGTATGGCTCGCGAGCAGTACTTC. It translates to CASSWGARGMAREQYF.

A single count supports this clonotype. The V and J genes are TRBV20-1 and TRBJ1-2; tentatively, D is TRBD1 (6 bases). V lost 3 bases and J 4 bases, leaving 18 bases between the germline ends. CDR1 is DFQATT and CDR2 is SNEGSKA in the germline V gene (reference sequence). This CDR3 spans 15 amino acids. CDR3 in DNA: TGCAGTGCTAGGGGGACCTTCGGGGGCTCCTATGGCTACACCTTC. Its translation: CSARGTFGGSYGYTF.

The chain links TRBV5-1 to TRBJ1-4; D is undetermined. The CDR3 has 15 residues. CDR1 SGHRS and CDR2 YFSETQ come from the germline V gene. V shed 0 bases and J shed 6 bases, with 12 bases lying between them. In DNA form, the CDR3 reads TGCGCCAGCAGCTTGGGGGCGTTCACGGATGAAAAACTGTTTTTT. It is translated as CASSLGAFTDEKLFF.

At least ten counts were recorded for this clonotype. The chain uses TRBV19 and TRBJ1-1; 7 bases are a match to TRBD1. Germline V lookup: CDR1 LNHDA, CDR2 SQIVND (reference sequence). V lost 7 bases, J lost 4 bases, and 3 bases stayed unmatched. The CDR3 is 12 residues long. CDR3 sequence: CASIGTVTEAFF. DNA of the CDR3: TGTGCCAGTATCGGGACAGTCACTGAAGCTTTCTTT.

The chain has TRBV7-4 and TRBJ1-1, with D possibly matching TRBD1 (6 bases). There are 18 residues in the CDR3. V lost 0 bases and J 2 bases, leaving 19 bases between the germline ends. Germline CDR1 reads SGHVT; CDR2 reads SQSDAQ. CDR3 DNA sequence: TGTGCCAGCAGCTTAGCGCTACAGGGTATGTCTTCTAACACTGAAGCTTTCTTT. Its protein product is CASSLALQGMSSNTEAFF.

This chain links TRBV6-1 with TRBJ2-7; D is unresolved. Germline CDR1 reads MNHNS; CDR2 reads SASEGT. Trimming left V 7 bases short and J 4 bases short, with 11 bases between. The length of the CDR3 is 12 residues. The DNA for the CDR3 is TGTGCCAGCACCTCCCCCAGTTACGAGCAGTACTTC. It encodes CASTSPSYEQYF.

This sequence joins TRBV7-2 and TRBJ2-7; 9 positions match TRBD2. This CDR3 has 15 amino acids. CDR1 and CDR2 (germline): SGHTA, FQGNSA. Losses at the gene ends were 5 bases for V and 1 base for J; bases not matched to a gene: 6. The CDR3 DNA sequence: TGTGCCAGCAGCCCCGGACTAGCGCTGTCCTACGAGCAGTACTTC. As protein: CASSPGLALSYEQYF.

This clonotype was seen repeatedly, ten times or more. The rearrangement uses TRBV7-9 and TRBJ1-2, with 10 positions matching TRBD1. The germline V gene has CDR1 SEHNR and CDR2 FQNEAQ (reference sequence). The CDR3 sequence is 14 residues long. Trimming cost V 1 base and J 7 bases; bases outside gene matches: 3. The CDR3 region has the DNA TGTGCCAGCAGCTTAGGGGACAGGGGTGGTGGCTACACCTTC. Residues: CASSLGDRGGGYTF. Looking up the rest from reference TRBV7-9 and TRBJ1-2 gives the full variable domain: DTGVSQNPRHKITKRGQNVTFRCDPISEHNRLYWYRQTLGQGPEFLTYFQNEAQLEKSRLLSDRFSAERPKGSFSTLEIQRTEQGDSAMYLCASSLGDRGGGYTFGSGTRLTVV.

In its sample, this clonotype was seen a few times. This chain links TRBV3-1 with TRBJ2-7; 9 bases are a match to TRBD1. CDR1 LGHDT and CDR2 YNNKEL come from the germline V gene (reference sequence). V was pared by 4 bases and J by 10 bases, with 8 bases of the junction left unmatched. The CDR3 sequence is 13 residues long. The chain's CDR3 is CASSLGRDRDQYF. The CDR3 DNA reads as TGTGCCAGCAGCCTCGGCCGGGACAGGGACCAGTACTTC.